This T cell receptor (beta chain) derives from a study of human T cells and chemical hapten exposure. Study-wide context: Investigators sensitized roughly 2 cm by roughly 2 cm of upper inner arm skin with 2% DPC. Throughout a study of about 6 months, patients underwent weekly scalp administration of diphenylcyclopropenone doses. Patients, mostly women, had alopecia areata, alopecia totalis or alopecia universalis.

Time point indicated: patch test 1, 2 weeks after DPC sensitization. As to treatment: therapeutic diphenylcyclopropenone sensitization with weekly scalp DPC. Unfractionated whole blood yielded total RNA. J gave up 7 bases and V 2 bases, and 3 bases lay outside the gene matches. The CDR3 runs to 13 residues. CDR1 is KGHDR, CDR2 SFDVKD, per germline. One entry per CDR3 protein, called by TCRdb with MiXCR from the RACE reads. This sample has approximately 41,000 distinct CDR3 sequences, with 4% found just once. There are many counts of this clonotype. Its antigen is undetermined. Study-level findings and limits: Relative to control repertoires, expanded TCRs gave rise to significantly more large CDR3 similarity clusters.

The sample in question was whole blood, obtained in connection with sensitization to the hapten diphenylcyclopropenone (DPC). J is TRBJ1-2 and V is TRBV24-1, with TRBD1 matching over 7 bases. This receptor was obtained from a man aged 50 to 59 with alopecia areata. Some clones in this sample may be carry-over from other donors' samples. DNA for the CDR3: TGTGCCACCAGTGATTCGGACAGGTCTGGCTACACCTTC. It yields the protein CATSDSDRSGYTF.